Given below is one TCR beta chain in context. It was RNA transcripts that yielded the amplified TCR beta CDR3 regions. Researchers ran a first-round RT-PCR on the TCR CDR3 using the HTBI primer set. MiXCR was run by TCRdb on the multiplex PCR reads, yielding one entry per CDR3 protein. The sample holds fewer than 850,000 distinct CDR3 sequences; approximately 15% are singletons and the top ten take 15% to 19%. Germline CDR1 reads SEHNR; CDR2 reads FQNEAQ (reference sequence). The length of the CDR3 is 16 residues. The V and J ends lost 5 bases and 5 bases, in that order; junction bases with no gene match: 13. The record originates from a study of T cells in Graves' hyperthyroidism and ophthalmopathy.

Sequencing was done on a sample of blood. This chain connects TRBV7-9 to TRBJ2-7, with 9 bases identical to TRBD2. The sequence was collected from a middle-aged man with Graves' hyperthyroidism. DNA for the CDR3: TGTGCCAGCAGCCGCCTCGGACTAGCGCGGCCGGACGAGCAGTACTTC. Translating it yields CASSRLGLARPDEQYF.